This entry lists 9 T cell receptor beta chains sequenced from one sample in a study of T cell responses to AZD1222 COVID-19 vaccine (dated by TCRdb to the early 2020s). Libraries were made using the immunoSEQ multiplex PCR assay. TCRdb took over this immuneACCESS table, retaining in-frame rearrangements with V and J assigned. Such tables are incomplete; in checked studies, under half of the missing clones stem from an unresolved V gene, and the remainder is unexplained. The sample table holds 95,000 to 100,000 clones, of which about 88% were seen once. Over 12% of the sample is in the top ten clones. The time point label corresponds to: about 28 days (+/-7) after the second vaccine dose. The sequencing here drew on peripheral blood, taken 28 days after the second AZD1222 dose. The receptors originated from an adult who received the AZD1222 COVID-19 vaccine.

V is TRBV9 and J is TRBJ1-1, with D possibly TRBD1 on 6 matching bases. The V gene's germline CDR1 is SGDLS and CDR2 YYNGEE. Deletions cut 4 bases from V and 5 bases from J, with 18 bases between. The CDR3 runs to 15 residues. CDR3 region: CASSSGRGARTEAFF. CDR3 coding DNA: TGTGCCAGCAGCTCTGGGAGGGGGGCGCGGACTGAAGCTTTCTTT.

This clone has more than one count but fewer than ten. The V gene is TRBV7-9, the J gene TRBJ2-2; D might be TRBD2 (6 bases). The V end was cut by 4 bases, the J end by 10 bases, with 13 bases between. The length of the CDR3 is 13 residues. In germline, CDR1 is SEHNR, CDR2 FQNEAQ (reference sequence). DNA for the CDR3: TGTGCCAGCAGCTCCGGGACTCGGACGGAGCTGTTTTTT. The encoded protein is CASSSGTRTELFF.

The rearrangement joins TRBV28 to TRBJ1-1; 7 positions match TRBD1. V shed 3 bases and J 6 bases; nucleotides not matched to a gene: 10. The CDR3 covers 15 residues. Germline CDR1 is MDHEN and CDR2 is SYDVKM. The CDR3 nucleotides read TGTGCCAGCAGTTTTAACGGCAGGGGGAAGGCTGAAGCTTTCTTT. Translating it yields CASSFNGRGKAEAFF.

The V call is TRBV6-6, the J call TRBJ1-3, with 7 bases identical to TRBD1. Germline loops: CDR1 MNHNY, CDR2 SVGAGI (reference sequence). CDR3 size: 15 residues. After removal of 6 bases from V and 2 bases from J, the junction contained 7 bases not matched to a gene. In DNA form, the CDR3 reads TGTGCCAGCAGCCCTCGACAGGGAACTGGAAACACCATATATTTT. Translation: CASSPRQGTGNTIYF.

This chain uses TRBV5-4 with TRBJ2-5, with D perhaps matching TRBD1 or TRBD2 (6 bases each). CDR3 size: 16 residues. CDR1 and CDR2 from the germline V gene are SGHNT and YYREEE (reference sequence). V was pared by 4 bases and J by 1 base, with 17 bases between. CDR3 coding DNA: TGTGCCAGCAGCGGAGGGGGGAGCATTCTCCAAGAGACCCAGTACTTC. Protein: CASSGGGSILQETQYF.

This chain connects TRBV7-9 to TRBJ1-1; D not certain. CDR1 and CDR2 (germline): SEHNR, FQNEAQ (reference sequence). V lost 5 bases and J lost 3, with 13 bases in between. The CDR3 is 14 amino acids. In nucleotides, the CDR3 is TGTGCCAGCAGCCGTCAGACCCAGCACACTGAAGCTTTCTTT. Its translation: CASSRQTQHTEAFF.

This chain joins TRBV5-1 and TRBJ1-1; 8 bases align to TRBD1. The CDR3 runs to 16 residues. CDR1 is SGHRS and CDR2 is YFSETQ in the germline V gene. V was pared by 3 bases and J by 5 bases, with 12 bases of the junction left unmatched. CDR3 region: CASSSTPDRARTEAFF. CDR3 nucleotide sequence: TGCGCCAGCAGCTCTACACCGGACAGGGCAAGAACTGAAGCTTTCTTT.

J is TRBJ1-5 and V is TRBV27, with D possibly being TRBD1 (6 bases). The CDR3 loop spans 15 amino acids. The germline V and J ends were trimmed by 6 bases and 2 bases, with 14 bases remaining between them. Germline values: CDR1 MNHEY, CDR2 SMNVEV (reference sequence). CDR3 residues: CASSPSQGRNQPQHF. CDR3 in DNA: TGTGCCAGCAGCCCCTCACAGGGACGCAATCAGCCCCAGCATTTT.

The chain is built from TRBV5-1 and TRBJ1-1; TRBD1 agrees at 7 bases. CDR1 SGHRS and CDR2 YFSETQ come from the germline V gene. V lost 4 bases, J lost 1 base, and 4 bases stayed unmatched. This CDR3 is 14 amino acids long. CDR3 protein: CASSVGQRNTEAFF. In nucleotides, the CDR3 is TGCGCCAGCAGCGTGGGACAGAGGAACACTGAAGCTTTCTTT. The variable domain in full, completed from reference TRBV5-1 and TRBJ1-1, reads KAGVTQTPRYLIKTRGQQVTLSCSPISGHRSVSWYQQTPGQGLQFLFEYFSETQRNKGNFPGRFSGRQFSNSRSEMNVSTLELGDSALYLCASSVGQRNTEAFFGQGTRLTVV.